This TCR beta chain was identified in a study of T cells in Graves' hyperthyroidism and ophthalmopathy. From RNA transcripts, TCR beta CDR3 regions were amplified. The HTBI set primed first-round TCR CDR3 RT-PCR. TCRdb re-called the multiplex PCR reads through MiXCR, storing one row per CDR3 protein. The table shows around 420,000 distinct CDR3 sequences, with roughly an eighth occurring only once. This CDR3 comprises 15 residues. V was pared by 7 bases and J by 4 bases, with 16 bases between. This clonotype was detected ten times or more. Its specificity is not known. Study-level points and caveats: Within blood appeared most thyroid clonotypes that had expanded above 0.001. Separation of ophthalmopathy from stable hyperthyroidism was achieved by a 13 V-J model.

Lactation, pregnancy, other autoimmune disease or uncontrolled infection led to exclusion of patients. The receptor's source is a woman under 30 with Graves' hyperthyroidism. What was sequenced was blood. The chain has TRBV12-3 or TRBV12-4 and TRBJ2-2; D is undetermined. The CDR3 protein is CASTLGGFFTGELFF. The CDR3 DNA reads as TGTGCCAGCACCTTAGGCGGCTTTTTCACCGGGGAGCTGTTTTTT.